This T cell receptor (beta chain) was found in a study of cytomegalovirus exposure and HLA in healthy donors. In the case of this clone: Its target is unknown.

The V gene's germline CDR1 is MNHEY and CDR2 SVGAGI. The V end lost 4 bases, the J end lost 3 bases, and 7 bases lay between the germline ends. The length of the CDR3 is 13 residues. Overall study results and limits: There were 160 or so TCR beta chains listed as cytomegalovirus-associated. High specificity and sensitivity for cytomegalovirus status were reported for the classifier.

Assay used: immunoSEQ multiplex PCR; TCRdb lists only in-frame clones, some missing. This sample has roughly 63,000 clones, with around 92% found just once. The gene calls are TRBV6-5 and TRBJ2-1; D perhaps matches TRBD1 (6 bases). Input material: PBMCs. The TCR sequence derives from a woman younger than 35 in good health and CMV-seronegative. CDR3 loop: CASSSRGYNEQFF. The CDR3 DNA reads TGTGCCAGCAGTTCCAGGGGCTACAATGAGCAGTTCTTC.